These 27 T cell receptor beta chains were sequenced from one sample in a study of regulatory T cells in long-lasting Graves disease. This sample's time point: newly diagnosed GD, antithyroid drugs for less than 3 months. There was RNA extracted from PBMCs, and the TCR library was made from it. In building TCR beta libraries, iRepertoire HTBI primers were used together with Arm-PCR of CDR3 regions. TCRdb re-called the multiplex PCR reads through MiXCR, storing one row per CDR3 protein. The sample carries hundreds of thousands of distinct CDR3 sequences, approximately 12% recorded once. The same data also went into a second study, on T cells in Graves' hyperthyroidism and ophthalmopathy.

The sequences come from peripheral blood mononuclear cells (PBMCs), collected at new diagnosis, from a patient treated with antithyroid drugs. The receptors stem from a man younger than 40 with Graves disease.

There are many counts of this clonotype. The CDR3 here is CSGASGPYNEQFF. The CDR3 nucleotides read TGCAGCGGGGCTAGCGGGCCTTACAATGAGCAGTTCTTC. The rearrangement uses TRBV29-1 and TRBJ2-1; 8 bases are a match to TRBD2. From germline, CDR1 is SQVTM and CDR2 ANQGSEA. The ends lost 7 bases at V and 4 bases at J; junction bases unmatched: 6. This CDR3 comprises 13 residues.

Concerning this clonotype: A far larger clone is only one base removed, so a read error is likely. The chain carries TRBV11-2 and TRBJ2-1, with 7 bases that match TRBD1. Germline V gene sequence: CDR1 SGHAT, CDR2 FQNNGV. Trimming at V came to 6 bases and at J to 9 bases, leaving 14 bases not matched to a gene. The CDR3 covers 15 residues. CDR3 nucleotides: TGTGCCAGCAGACCCGGATGGGAAGGGGGCGCTGAGCAGTTCTTC. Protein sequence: CASRPGWEGGAEQFF.

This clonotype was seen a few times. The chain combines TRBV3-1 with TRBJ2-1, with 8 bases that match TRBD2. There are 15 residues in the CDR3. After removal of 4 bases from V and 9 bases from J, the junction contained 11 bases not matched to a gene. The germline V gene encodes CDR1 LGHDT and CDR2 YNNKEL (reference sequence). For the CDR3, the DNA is TGTGCCAGCAGCCCCCGAACAGCGGGAGCTTCTGAGCAGTTCTTC. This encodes CASSPRTAGASEQFF.

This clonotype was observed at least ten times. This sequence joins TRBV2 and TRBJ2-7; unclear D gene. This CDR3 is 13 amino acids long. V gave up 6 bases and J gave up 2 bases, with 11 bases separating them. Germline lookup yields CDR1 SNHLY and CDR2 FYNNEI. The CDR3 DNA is TGTGCCAGCAGGATGAGGCTTACCTACGAGCAGTACTTC. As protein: CASRMRLTYEQYF.

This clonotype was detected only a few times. DNA for the CDR3: TGTGCCAGCAGTTACGGGACTAGCGGGATGGGTACGCAGTATTTT. Translated: CASSYGTSGMGTQYF. V and J are TRBV6-2 or TRBV6-3 and TRBJ2-3, with 13 bases aligning to TRBD2. Per germline, CDR1 MNHEY and CDR2 SVGEGT. The trim removed 2 bases at V and 8 bases at J, leaving 4 bases unmatched. There are 15 residues in the CDR3.

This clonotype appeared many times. This chain's CDR3 is CASRLIITGELFF. Written as DNA, the CDR3 is TGTGCCAGCAGACTGATTATCACCGGGGAGCTGTTTTTT. V gene TRBV11-2 combines with J gene TRBJ2-2; D not resolved. Germline values: CDR1 SGHAT, CDR2 FQNNGV. V lost 6 bases, J lost 4 bases, and 9 bases lay in between. This CDR3 is built from 13 residues.

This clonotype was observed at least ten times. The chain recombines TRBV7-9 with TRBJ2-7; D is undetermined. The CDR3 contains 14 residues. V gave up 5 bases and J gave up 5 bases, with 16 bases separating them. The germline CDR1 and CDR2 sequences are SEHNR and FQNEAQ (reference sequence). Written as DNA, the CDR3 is TGTGCCAGCAGCCCAGACACCGTCTGGGACGAGCAGTACTTC. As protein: CASSPDTVWDEQYF.

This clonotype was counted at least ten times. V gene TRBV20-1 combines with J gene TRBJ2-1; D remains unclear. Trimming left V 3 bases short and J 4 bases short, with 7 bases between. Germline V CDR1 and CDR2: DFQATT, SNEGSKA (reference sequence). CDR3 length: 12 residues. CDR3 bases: TGCAGTGCTAGCAGGCCTTACAATGAGCAGTTCTTC. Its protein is CSASRPYNEQFF.

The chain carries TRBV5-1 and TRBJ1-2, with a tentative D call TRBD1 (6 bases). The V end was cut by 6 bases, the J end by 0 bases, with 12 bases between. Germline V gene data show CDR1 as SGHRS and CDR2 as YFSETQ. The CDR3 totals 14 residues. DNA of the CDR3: TGCGCCAGCACCCGTACAGGGTCTAACTATGGCTACACCTTC. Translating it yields CASTRTGSNYGYTF. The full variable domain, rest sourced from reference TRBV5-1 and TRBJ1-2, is KAGVTQTPRYLIKTRGQQVTLSCSPISGHRSVSWYQQTPGQGLQFLFEYFSETQRNKGNFPGRFSGRQFSNSRSEMNVSTLELGDSALYLCASTRTGSNYGYTFGSGTRLTVV.

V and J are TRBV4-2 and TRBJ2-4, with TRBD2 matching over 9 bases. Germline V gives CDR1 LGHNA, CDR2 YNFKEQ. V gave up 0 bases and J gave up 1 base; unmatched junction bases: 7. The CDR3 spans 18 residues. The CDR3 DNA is TGTGCCAGCAGCCAAGAAATTTGGACTAGCGCTGCCAAAAACATTCAGTACTTC. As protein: CASSQEIWTSAAKNIQYF.

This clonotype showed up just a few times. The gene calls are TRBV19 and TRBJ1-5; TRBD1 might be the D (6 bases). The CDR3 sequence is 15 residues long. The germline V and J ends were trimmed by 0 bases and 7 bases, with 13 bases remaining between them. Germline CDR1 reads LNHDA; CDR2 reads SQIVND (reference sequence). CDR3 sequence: CASSIEGQSGQPQHF. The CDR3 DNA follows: TGTGCCAGTAGTATAGAAGGACAGAGCGGGCAGCCCCAGCATTTT.

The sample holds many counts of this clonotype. This CDR3 reads CASSLALGDRQETQYF. The CDR3 bases are TGTGCCAGCAGTTTAGCGCTAGGGGACAGGCAAGAGACCCAGTACTTC. V and J are TRBV12-3 or TRBV12-4 and TRBJ2-5; 8 nucleotides align to TRBD1. The CDR3 spans 16 residues. V dropped 0 bases and J dropped 2; count of bases not matched to a gene: 5.

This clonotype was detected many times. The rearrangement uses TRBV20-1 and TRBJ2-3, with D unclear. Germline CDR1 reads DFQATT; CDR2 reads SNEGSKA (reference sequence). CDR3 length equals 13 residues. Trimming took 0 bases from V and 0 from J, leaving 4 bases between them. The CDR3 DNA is TGCAGTGCTAGAGATGAAAGCACAGATACGCAGTATTTT. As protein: CSARDESTDTQYF.

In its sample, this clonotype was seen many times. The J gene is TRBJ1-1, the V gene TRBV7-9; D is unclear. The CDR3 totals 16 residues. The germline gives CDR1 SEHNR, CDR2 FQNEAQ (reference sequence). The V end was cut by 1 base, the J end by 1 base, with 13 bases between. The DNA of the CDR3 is TGTGCCAGCAGCTTAGGGGTGGCCGCTCCGAACACTGAAGCTTTCTTT. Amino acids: CASSLGVAAPNTEAFF. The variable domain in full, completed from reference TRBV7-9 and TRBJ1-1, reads DTGVSQNPRHKITKRGQNVTFRCDPISEHNRLYWYRQTLGQGPEFLTYFQNEAQLEKSRLLSDRFSAERPKGSFSTLEIQRTEQGDSAMYLCASSLGVAAPNTEAFFGQGTRLTVV.

The CDR3 sequence: CASSSLAGRITYEQYF. The CDR3 DNA sequence: TGTGCCAGCAGCTCCTTAGCGGGTAGGATTACCTACGAGCAGTACTTC. V and J are TRBV5-4 and TRBJ2-7; TRBD2 aligns across 7 bases. The CDR3 totals 16 residues. The V gene's germline CDR1 is SGHNT and CDR2 YYREEE (reference sequence). The V gene end was trimmed by 3 bases and the J gene end by 2 bases; junction bases not matched to a gene: 11.

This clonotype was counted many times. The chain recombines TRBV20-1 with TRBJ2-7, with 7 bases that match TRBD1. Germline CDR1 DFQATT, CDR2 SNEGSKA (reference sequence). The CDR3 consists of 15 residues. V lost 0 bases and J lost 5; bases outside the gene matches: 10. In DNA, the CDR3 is TGCAGTGCTAGAGATCTGACAGGGAATTTGCACGAGCAGTACTTC. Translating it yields CSARDLTGNLHEQYF.

The CDR3 coding sequence is TGCACCTACCTTAGAGGAGAGACCCAGTACTTC. Protein sequence: CTYLRGETQYF. The chain employs TRBV29-1 and TRBJ2-5; D not certain. This CDR3 is 11 amino acids long. CDR1 and CDR2 from the germline V gene are SQVTM and ANQGSEA.

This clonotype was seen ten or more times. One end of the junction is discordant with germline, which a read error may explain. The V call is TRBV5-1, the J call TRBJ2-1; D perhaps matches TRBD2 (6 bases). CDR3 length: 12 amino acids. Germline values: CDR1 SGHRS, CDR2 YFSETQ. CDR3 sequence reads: CASSFKKEGLIF. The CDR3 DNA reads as TGCGCCAGCAGCTTTAAGAAGGAGGGCCTGATCTTC.

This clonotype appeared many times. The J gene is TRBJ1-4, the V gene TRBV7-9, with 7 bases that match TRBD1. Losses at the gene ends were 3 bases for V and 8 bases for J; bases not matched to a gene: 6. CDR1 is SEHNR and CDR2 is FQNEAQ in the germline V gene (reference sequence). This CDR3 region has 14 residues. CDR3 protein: CASSFDRADEKLFF. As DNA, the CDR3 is TGTGCCAGCAGCTTCGACAGGGCGGACGAAAAACTGTTTTTT.

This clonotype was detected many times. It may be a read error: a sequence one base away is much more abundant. CDR3 protein: CSAREGTAYEQYF. CDR3 bases: TGCAGTGCTAGAGAGGGAACAGCCTACGAGCAGTACTTC. V is TRBV20-1 and J is TRBJ2-7, with D uncertain. Germline V lookup: CDR1 DFQATT, CDR2 SNEGSKA (reference sequence). This CDR3 is built from 13 residues. V lost 0 bases, J lost 2 bases, and 8 bases lay in between.

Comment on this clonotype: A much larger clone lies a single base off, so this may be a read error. CDR3 sequence (DNA): TGTACCACCAGTGATCGCAGGGAAGCAGATACGCAGTATTTT. Amino acids: CTTSDRREADTQYF. V usage is TRBV24-1 and J usage is TRBJ2-3, with TRBD1 as a possible D gene (5 bases). The CDR3 runs 14 residues. Germline loops: CDR1 KGHDR, CDR2 SFDVKD.

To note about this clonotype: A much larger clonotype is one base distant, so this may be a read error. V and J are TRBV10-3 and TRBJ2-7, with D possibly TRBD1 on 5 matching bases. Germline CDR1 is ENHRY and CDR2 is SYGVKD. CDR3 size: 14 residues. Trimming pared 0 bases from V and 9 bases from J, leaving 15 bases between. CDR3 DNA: TGTGCCATCAGTGAGTCGCGCCAGGGATCAGGGCAGTACTTC. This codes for CAISESRQGSGQYF.

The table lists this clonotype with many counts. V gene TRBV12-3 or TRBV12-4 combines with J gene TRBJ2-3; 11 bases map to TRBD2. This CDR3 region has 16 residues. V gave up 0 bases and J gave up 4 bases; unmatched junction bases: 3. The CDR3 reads CASSLAALAGADTQYF. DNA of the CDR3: TGTGCCAGCAGTTTAGCGGCACTAGCGGGGGCAGATACGCAGTATTTT.

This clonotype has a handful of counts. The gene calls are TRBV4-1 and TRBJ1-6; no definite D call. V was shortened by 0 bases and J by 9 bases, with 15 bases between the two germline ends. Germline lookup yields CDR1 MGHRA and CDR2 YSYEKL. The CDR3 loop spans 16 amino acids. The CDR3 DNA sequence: TGCGCCAGCAGCCAAGAAGCCCCCCCCACAGCTTCACCCCTCCACTTT. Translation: CASSQEAPPTASPLHF.

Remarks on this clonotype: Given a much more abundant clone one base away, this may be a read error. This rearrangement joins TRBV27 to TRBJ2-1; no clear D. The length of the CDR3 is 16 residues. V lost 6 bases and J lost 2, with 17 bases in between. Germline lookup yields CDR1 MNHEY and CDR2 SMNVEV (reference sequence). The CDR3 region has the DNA TGTGCCAGCAGCGATGCCCCCGACACCACCTACAATGAGCAGTTCTTC. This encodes CASSDAPDTTYNEQFF.

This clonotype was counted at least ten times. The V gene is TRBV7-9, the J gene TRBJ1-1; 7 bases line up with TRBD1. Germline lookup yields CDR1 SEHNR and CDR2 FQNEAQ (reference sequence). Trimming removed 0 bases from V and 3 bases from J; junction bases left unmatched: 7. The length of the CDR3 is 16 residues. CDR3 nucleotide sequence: TGTGCCAGCAGCTTAGCGCCAAGACAGGGAGACACTGAAGCTTTCTTT. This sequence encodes CASSLAPRQGDTEAFF.

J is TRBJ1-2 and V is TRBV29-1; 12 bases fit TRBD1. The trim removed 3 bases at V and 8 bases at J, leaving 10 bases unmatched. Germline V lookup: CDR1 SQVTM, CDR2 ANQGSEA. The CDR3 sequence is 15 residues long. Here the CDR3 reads CSVDLGQGAGGGYTF. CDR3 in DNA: TGCAGCGTTGACCTGGGACAGGGGGCTGGTGGAGGCTACACCTTC.